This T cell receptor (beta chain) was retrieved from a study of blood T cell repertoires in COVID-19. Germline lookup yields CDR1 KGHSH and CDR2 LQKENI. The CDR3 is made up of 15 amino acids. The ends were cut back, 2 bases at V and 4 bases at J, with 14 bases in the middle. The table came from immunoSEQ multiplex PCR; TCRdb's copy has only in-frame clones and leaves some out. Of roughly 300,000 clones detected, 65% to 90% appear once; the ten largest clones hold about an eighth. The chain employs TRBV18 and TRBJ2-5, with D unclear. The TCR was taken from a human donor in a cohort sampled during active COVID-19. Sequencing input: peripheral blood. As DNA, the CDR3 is TGTGCCAGCTCACCAATTTCGTGGGCGCGAGAGACCCAGTACTTC. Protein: CASSPISWARETQYF.